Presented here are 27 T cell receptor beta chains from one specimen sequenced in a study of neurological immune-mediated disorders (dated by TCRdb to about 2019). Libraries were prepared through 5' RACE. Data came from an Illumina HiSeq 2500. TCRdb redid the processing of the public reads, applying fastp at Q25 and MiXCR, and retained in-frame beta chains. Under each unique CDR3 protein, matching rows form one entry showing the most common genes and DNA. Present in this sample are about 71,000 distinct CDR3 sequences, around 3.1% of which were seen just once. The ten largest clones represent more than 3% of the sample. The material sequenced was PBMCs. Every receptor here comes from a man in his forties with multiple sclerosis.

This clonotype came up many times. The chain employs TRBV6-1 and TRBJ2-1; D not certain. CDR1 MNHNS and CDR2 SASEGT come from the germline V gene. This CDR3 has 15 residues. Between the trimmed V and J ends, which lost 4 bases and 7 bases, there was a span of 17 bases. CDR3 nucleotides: TGTGCCAGCAGTGGGACGGCCTCCGTCGGGAATGAGCAGTTCTTC. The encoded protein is CASSGTASVGNEQFF.

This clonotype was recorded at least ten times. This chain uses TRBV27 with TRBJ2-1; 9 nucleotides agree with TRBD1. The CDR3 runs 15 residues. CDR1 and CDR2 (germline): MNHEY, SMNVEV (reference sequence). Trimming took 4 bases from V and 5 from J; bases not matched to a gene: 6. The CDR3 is CASSSRDRDDNEQFF. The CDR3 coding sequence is TGTGCCAGCAGTTCTCGGGACAGGGATGACAATGAGCAGTTCTTC.

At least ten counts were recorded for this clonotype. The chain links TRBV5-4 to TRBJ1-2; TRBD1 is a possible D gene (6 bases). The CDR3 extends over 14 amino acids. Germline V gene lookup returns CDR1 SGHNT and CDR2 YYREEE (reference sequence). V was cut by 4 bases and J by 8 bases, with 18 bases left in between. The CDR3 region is CASSLTGSVGGYTF. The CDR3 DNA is TGTGCCAGCAGCCTAACAGGGTCTGTGGGAGGCTACACCTTC.

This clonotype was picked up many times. CDR3 coding DNA: TGCAGTGCTACGGACACAAACGGGGGAAAACTGTTTTTT. Encoded protein: CSATDTNGGKLFF. The gene calls are TRBV20-1 and TRBJ1-4, with D perhaps matching TRBD1 (5 bases). V was trimmed by 4 bases and J by 10 bases, leaving 16 bases between them. This CDR3 has 13 amino acids. Per germline, CDR1 DFQATT and CDR2 SNEGSKA (reference sequence).

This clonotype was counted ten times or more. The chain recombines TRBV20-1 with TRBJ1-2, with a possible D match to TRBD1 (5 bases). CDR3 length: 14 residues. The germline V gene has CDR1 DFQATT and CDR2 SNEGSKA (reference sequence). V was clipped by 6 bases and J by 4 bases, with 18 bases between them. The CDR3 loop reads CSALPPGVGYGYTF. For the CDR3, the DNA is TGCAGTGCCCTTCCTCCGGGGGTAGGCTATGGCTACACCTTC.

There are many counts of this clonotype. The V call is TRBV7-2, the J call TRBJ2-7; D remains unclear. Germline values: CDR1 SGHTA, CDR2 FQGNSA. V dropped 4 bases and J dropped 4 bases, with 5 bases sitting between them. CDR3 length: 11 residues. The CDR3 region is CASSWAYEQYF. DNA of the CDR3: TGTGCCAGCAGCTGGGCTTACGAGCAGTACTTC.

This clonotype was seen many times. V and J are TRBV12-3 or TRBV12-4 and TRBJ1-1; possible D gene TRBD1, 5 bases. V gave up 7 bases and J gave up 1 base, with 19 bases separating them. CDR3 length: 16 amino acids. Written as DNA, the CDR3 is TGTGCCAGCAATGGAGGAGTCGGGGCGCGGAACACTGAAGCTTTCTTT. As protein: CASNGGVGARNTEAFF.

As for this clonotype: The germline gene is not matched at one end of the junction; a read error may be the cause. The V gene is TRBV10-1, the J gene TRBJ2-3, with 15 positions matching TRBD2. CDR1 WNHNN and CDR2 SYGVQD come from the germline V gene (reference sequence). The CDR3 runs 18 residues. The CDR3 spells CASSGGLAGGPRLNTQYF. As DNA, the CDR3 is TGCGCCAGTAGTGGCGGACTAGCGGGAGGGCCTCGGTTGAATACGCAGTATTTT.

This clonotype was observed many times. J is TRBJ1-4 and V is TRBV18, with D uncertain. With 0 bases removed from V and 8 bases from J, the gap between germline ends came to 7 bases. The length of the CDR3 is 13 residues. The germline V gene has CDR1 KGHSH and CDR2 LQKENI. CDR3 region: CASSPPVGEKLFF. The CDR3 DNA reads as TGTGCCAGCTCACCACCGGTGGGAGAAAAACTGTTTTTT.

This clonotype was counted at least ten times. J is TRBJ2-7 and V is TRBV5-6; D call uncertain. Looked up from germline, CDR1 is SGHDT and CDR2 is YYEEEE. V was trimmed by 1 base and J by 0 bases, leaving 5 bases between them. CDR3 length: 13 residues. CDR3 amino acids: CASSLYVSYEQYF. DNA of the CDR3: TGTGCCAGCAGCTTGTACGTCTCCTACGAGCAGTACTTC.

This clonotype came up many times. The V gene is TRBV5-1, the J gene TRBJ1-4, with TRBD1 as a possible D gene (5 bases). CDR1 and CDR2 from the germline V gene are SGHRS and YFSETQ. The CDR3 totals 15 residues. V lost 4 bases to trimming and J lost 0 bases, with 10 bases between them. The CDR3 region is CASSLGQTTNEKLFF. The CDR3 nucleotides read TGCGCCAGCAGCCTAGGACAAACAACTAATGAAAAACTGTTTTTT.

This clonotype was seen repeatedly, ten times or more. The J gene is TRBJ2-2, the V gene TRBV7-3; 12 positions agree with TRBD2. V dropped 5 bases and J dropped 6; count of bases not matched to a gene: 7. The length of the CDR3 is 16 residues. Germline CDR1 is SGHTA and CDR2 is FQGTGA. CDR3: CASSQPGLAGSGELFF. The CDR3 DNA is TGTGCCAGCAGCCAGCCGGGACTAGCGGGTTCCGGGGAGCTGTTTTTT.

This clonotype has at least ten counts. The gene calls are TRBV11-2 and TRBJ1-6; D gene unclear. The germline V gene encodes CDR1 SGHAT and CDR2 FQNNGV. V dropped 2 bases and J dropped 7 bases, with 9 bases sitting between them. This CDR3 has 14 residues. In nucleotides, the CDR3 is TGTGCCAGCAGCTTAAAGATAGAAAATTCACCCCTCCACTTT. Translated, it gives CASSLKIENSPLHF.

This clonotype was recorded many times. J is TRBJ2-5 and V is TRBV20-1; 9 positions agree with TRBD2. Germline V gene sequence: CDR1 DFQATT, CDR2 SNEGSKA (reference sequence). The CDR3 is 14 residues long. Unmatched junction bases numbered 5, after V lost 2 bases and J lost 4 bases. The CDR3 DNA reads TGCAGTGCTAGAAAAGCGGGGGGCGGAGAGACCCAGTACTTC. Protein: CSARKAGGGETQYF.

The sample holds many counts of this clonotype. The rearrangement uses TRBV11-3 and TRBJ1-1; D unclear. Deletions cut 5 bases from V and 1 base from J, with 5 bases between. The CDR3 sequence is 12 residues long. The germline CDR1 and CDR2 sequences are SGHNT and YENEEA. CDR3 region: CASSTRNTEAFF. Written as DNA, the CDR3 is TGTGCCAGCAGCACACGGAACACTGAAGCTTTCTTT.

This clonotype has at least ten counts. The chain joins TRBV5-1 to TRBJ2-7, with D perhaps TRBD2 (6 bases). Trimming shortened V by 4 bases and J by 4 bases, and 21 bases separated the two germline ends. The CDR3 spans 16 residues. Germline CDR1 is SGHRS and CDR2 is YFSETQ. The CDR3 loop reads CASSRAEAGLIYEQYF. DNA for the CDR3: TGCGCCAGCAGCCGGGCTGAAGCGGGCCTAATATACGAGCAGTACTTC.

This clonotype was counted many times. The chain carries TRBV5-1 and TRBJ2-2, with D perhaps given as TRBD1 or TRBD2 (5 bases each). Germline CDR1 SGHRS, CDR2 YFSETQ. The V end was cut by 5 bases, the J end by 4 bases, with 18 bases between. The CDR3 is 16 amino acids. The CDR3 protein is CASSPGRGGGTGELFF. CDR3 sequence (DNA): TGCGCCAGCAGTCCGGGCCGGGGCGGAGGCACCGGGGAGCTGTTTTTT.

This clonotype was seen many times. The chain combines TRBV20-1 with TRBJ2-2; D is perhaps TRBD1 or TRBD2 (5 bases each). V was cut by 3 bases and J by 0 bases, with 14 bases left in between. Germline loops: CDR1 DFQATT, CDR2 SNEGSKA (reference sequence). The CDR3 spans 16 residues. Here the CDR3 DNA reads TGCAGTGCTAGGGGACCCCAGGGAACGAACACCGGGGAGCTGTTTTTT. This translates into CSARGPQGTNTGELFF.

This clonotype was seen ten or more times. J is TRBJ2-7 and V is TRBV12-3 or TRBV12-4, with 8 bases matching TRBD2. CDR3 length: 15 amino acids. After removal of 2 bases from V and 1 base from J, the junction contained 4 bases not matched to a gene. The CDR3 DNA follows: TGTGCCAGCAGTTTAACGGGAGGGCCTTCCTACGAGCAGTACTTC. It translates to CASSLTGGPSYEQYF.

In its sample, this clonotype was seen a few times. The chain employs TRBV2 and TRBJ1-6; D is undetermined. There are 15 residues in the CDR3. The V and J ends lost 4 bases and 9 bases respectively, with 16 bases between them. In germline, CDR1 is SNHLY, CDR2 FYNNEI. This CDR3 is CASSGPIGGISPLHF. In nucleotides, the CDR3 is TGTGCCAGCAGTGGACCCATAGGTGGTATTTCACCCCTCCACTTT. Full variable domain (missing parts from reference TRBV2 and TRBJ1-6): EPEVTQTPSHQVTQMGQEVILRCVPISNHLYFYWYRQILGQKVEFLVSFYNNEISEKSEIFDDQFSVERPDGSNFTLKIRSTKLEDSAMYFCASSGPIGGISPLHFGNGTRLTVT.

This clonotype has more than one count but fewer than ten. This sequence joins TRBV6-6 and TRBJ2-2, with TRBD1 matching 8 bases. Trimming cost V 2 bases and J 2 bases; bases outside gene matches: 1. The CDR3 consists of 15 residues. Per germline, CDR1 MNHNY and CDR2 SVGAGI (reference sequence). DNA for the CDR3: TGTGCCAGCAGTTACGGACAGGGTAACACCGGGGAGCTGTTTTTT. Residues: CASSYGQGNTGELFF.

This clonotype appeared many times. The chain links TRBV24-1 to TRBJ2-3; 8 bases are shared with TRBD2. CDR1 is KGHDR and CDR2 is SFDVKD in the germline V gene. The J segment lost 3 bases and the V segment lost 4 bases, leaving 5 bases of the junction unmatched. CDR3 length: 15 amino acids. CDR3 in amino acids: CATSDGTRGTDTQYF. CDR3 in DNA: TGTGCCACCAGTGACGGGACTAGAGGAACAGATACGCAGTATTTT.

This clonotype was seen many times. CDR3 residues: CASIGMAMGTQYF. CDR3 bases: TGTGCCAGCATAGGAATGGCAATGGGTACGCAGTATTTT. The chain links TRBV6-5 to TRBJ2-3; D gene ambiguous. Trimming took off 7 bases at V and 8 bases at J, with 16 bases between the two ends. The germline V gene encodes CDR1 MNHEY and CDR2 SVGAGI. The CDR3 is made up of 13 amino acids.

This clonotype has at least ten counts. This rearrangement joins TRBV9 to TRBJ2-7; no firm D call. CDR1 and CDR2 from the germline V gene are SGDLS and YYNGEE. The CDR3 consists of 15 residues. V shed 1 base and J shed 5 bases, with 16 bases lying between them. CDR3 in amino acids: CASSVKGLPADEQYF. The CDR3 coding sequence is TGTGCCAGCAGCGTAAAAGGTCTGCCGGCTGACGAGCAGTACTTC.

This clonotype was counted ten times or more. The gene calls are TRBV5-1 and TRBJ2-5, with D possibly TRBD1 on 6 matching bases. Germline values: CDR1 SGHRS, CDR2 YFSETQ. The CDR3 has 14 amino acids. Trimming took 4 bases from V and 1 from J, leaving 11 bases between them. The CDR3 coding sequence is TGCGCCAGCAGCAACGACAGGTCCCAAGAGACCCAGTACTTC. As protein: CASSNDRSQETQYF.

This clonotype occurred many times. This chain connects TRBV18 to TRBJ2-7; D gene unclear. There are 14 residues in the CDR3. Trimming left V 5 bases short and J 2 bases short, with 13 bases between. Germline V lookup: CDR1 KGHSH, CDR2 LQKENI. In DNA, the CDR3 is TGTGCCAGCTCAGGTACAGAATATGCCTACGAGCAGTACTTC. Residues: CASSGTEYAYEQYF.

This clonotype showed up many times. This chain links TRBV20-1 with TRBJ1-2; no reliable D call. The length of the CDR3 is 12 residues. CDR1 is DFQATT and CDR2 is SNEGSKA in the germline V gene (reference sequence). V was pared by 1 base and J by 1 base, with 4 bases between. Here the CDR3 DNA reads TGCAGTGCTAGAGGGGGTAACTATGGCTACACCTTC. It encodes CSARGGNYGYTF.